This passage covers 29 T cell receptor beta chains from one sample sequenced in a study of T cell responses to AZD1222 COVID-19 vaccine. Libraries were prepared by immunoSEQ multiplex PCR; TCRdb keeps only in-frame clonotypes and omits some of them. In the table there are 130,000 to 150,000 clones, 92% of which are singletons. This specimen was peripheral blood, taken on day 0 of AZD1222 vaccination. These receptors were collected from an adult in good health.

V is TRBV9 and J is TRBJ1-1; 8 bases fit TRBD1. CDR1 and CDR2 from the germline V gene are SGDLS and YYNGEE. The CDR3 consists of 18 residues. Unmatched junction bases numbered 11, after V lost 1 base and J lost 0 bases. This chain's CDR3 is CASSVSGRTGFLNTEAFF. The CDR3 region has the DNA TGTGCCAGCAGCGTATCGGGGAGGACAGGGTTTTTGAACACTGAAGCTTTCTTT.

The chain employs TRBV9 and TRBJ2-2, with a weak D call TRBD2 (8 bases). The CDR3 has 18 residues. CDR1 and CDR2 from the germline V gene are SGDLS and YYNGEE. V was pared by 1 base and J by 6 bases, with 22 bases between. The chain's CDR3 is CASSVSGGSGGMAGELFF. CDR3 bases: TGTGCCAGCAGCGTAAGCGGGGGATCAGGGGGTATGGCCGGGGAGCTGTTTTTT.

In its sample, this clone was seen once. This rearrangement joins TRBV24-1 to TRBJ1-2, with D hard to call. CDR1 and CDR2 (germline): KGHDR, SFDVKD. The CDR3 consists of 10 residues. The V end was cut by 7 bases, the J end by 6 bases, with 5 bases between. Here the CDR3 DNA reads TGTGCCACCAGGGAAGATGGCTACACCTTC. It specifies CATREDGYTF.

This clone was picked up a small number of times. The chain employs TRBV19 and TRBJ2-1; either TRBD1 or TRBD2 may supply D (5 bases each). Germline V gene sequence: CDR1 LNHDA, CDR2 SQIVND (reference sequence). CDR3 length: 15 residues. The V end lost 1 base, the J end lost 3 bases, and 10 bases lay between the germline ends. CDR3 DNA sequence: TGTGCCAGTAGTATAGGCCGGGACGGCTACAATGAGCAGTTCTTC. This codes for CASSIGRDGYNEQFF.

This chain joins TRBV11-3 and TRBJ1-4, with 9 bases fitting TRBD1. Germline V gives CDR1 SGHNT, CDR2 YENEEA. CDR3 length: 14 amino acids. The junction had 2 bases not matched to a gene; V was cut back by 4 bases and J by 5 bases. The CDR3 loop reads CASSSGQGNEKLFF. DNA of the CDR3: TGTGCCAGCAGCTCAGGACAGGGGAATGAAAAACTGTTTTTT.

This clone was seen more than once but under ten times. The V call is TRBV5-4, the J call TRBJ2-2, with 10 nucleotides matching TRBD2. With V trimmed by 5 bases and J by 0 bases, 7 bases remained unmatched. This CDR3 is built from 17 residues. Germline CDR1 is SGHNT and CDR2 is YYREEE (reference sequence). This CDR3 is CASRKNSGGTNTGELFF. CDR3 nucleotide sequence: TGTGCCAGCAGAAAAAATAGCGGGGGGACGAACACCGGGGAGCTGTTTTTT.

V and J are TRBV10-3 and TRBJ2-3; the D is unclear. V was shortened by 2 bases and J by 8 bases, with 14 bases between the two germline ends. This CDR3 spans 14 amino acids. CDR1 is ENHRY, CDR2 SYGVKD, per germline. CDR3 in amino acids: CAISERVTDSTQYF. DNA of the CDR3: TGTGCCATCAGTGAGAGAGTAACTGACTCTACGCAGTATTTT.

This rearrangement joins TRBV3-1 (or the pseudogene TRBV3-2) to TRBJ1-6; D perhaps matches TRBD1 (5 bases). V was shortened by 0 bases and J by 10 bases, with 22 bases between the two germline ends. The germline V gene encodes CDR1 LGHDT and CDR2 YNNKEL (reference sequence). The CDR3 has 18 residues. CDR3 sequence reads: CASSQDRGYDRSSSPLHF. In nucleotides, the CDR3 is TGTGCCAGCAGCCAAGATCGGGGCTATGATCGCTCGTCCTCACCCCTCCACTTT.

The chain employs TRBV5-4 and TRBJ2-3; TRBD2 aligns across 12 bases. CDR1 and CDR2 from the germline V gene are SGHNT and YYREEE (reference sequence). The length of the CDR3 is 15 residues. Germline trimming cut 4 bases from V and 4 bases from J; bases unmatched to any gene: 4. CDR3 sequence (DNA): TGTGCCAGCAGCCCTAGCGGGGGGGCGGCAGATACGCAGTATTTT. Protein: CASSPSGGAADTQYF.

The rearrangement joins TRBV3-1 (or the pseudogene TRBV3-2) to TRBJ2-7; TRBD2 aligns across 9 bases. V dropped 4 bases and J dropped 0; count of bases not matched to a gene: 10. Germline V lookup: CDR1 LGHDT, CDR2 YNNKEL (reference sequence). The CDR3 length is 17 residues. CDR3 in amino acids: CASSRDGSGGSSYEQYF. The CDR3 region has the DNA TGTGCCAGCAGCCGAGACGGGAGCGGGGGGAGCTCCTACGAGCAGTACTTC.

A single count supports this clone. The rearrangement links TRBV28 to TRBJ1-2, with D possibly matching TRBD1 (6 bases). Germline loops: CDR1 MDHEN, CDR2 SYDVKM. With 7 bases removed from V and 8 bases from J, the gap between germline ends came to 14 bases. CDR3 size: 12 residues. The CDR3 reads CASTSQGWGYTF. CDR3 sequence (DNA): TGTGCCAGCACCTCACAGGGATGGGGCTACACCTTC.

The chain couples TRBV18 to TRBJ1-4; D is perhaps TRBD1 (6 bases). CDR3 length: 14 amino acids. Germline assignment: CDR1 KGHSH and CDR2 LQKENI. V lost 3 bases and J lost 8, with 13 bases in between. In DNA form, the CDR3 reads TGTGCCAGCTCACCCCTGACAGGCAGGGAAAAACTGTTTTTT. Its translation: CASSPLTGREKLFF. Variable domain in full (rest from reference TRBV18 and TRBJ1-4): NAGVMQNPRHLVRRRGQEARLRCSPMKGHSHVYWYRQLPEEGLKFMVYLQKENIIDESGMPKERFSAEFPKEGPSILRIQQVVRGDSAAYFCASSPLTGREKLFFGSGTQLSVL.

The chain couples TRBV2 to TRBJ2-3; no definite D call. CDR3 size: 10 residues. V dropped 8 bases and J dropped 1 base, with 1 base sitting between them. Germline CDR1 SNHLY, CDR2 FYNNEI. CDR3 in DNA: TGTGCCAGCGGCACAGATACGCAGTATTTT. It is translated as CASGTDTQYF.

The J gene is TRBJ2-7, the V gene TRBV5-1; D call uncertain. CDR3 length equals 14 residues. The germline gives CDR1 SGHRS, CDR2 YFSETQ. V was shortened by 5 bases and J by 3 bases, with 15 bases between the two germline ends. The CDR3 here is CASSRLIGSYEQYF. CDR3 nucleotide sequence: TGCGCCAGCAGTCGTCTCATTGGAAGCTACGAGCAGTACTTC.

J is TRBJ1-2 and V is TRBV25-1; D unclear. V was shortened by 1 base and J by 4 bases, with 7 bases between the two germline ends. The CDR3 runs 13 residues. Germline CDR1 and CDR2: MGHDK and SYGVNS. CDR3 loop: CASSELAGYGYTF. CDR3 DNA: TGTGCCAGCAGTGAATTGGCAGGCTATGGCTACACCTTC.

The chain has TRBV21-1 and TRBJ1-1. TRBV21-1 is listed as a pseudogene. This CDR3 has 16 amino acids. The CDR3 coding sequence is TGTGCCAGCAGCCTCCGAGGCGGTGGTAGGAGCACTGAAGCTTTCTTT. It encodes CASSLRGGGRSTEAFF.

The chain couples TRBV7-2 to TRBJ2-7; no reliable D call. The CDR3 spans 13 residues. V was cut by 7 bases and J by 3 bases, with 13 bases left in between. Germline V lookup: CDR1 SGHTA, CDR2 FQGNSA. CDR3 amino acids: CASNSNRFYEQYF. The CDR3 DNA is TGTGCCAGCAACTCTAACCGGTTCTACGAGCAGTACTTC.

The genes are TRBV4-1 and TRBJ2-1; D tentatively fits TRBD1 or TRBD2 (6 bases each). CDR3 length: 16 amino acids. Germline CDR1 is MGHRA and CDR2 is YSYEKL. Between the trimmed V and J ends, which lost 1 base and 2 bases, there was a span of 12 bases. CDR3 in DNA: TGCGCCAGCAGCCAAGCCGGGGGCTTTACCTACAATGAGCAGTTCTTC. It translates to CASSQAGGFTYNEQFF.

V and J are TRBV6-5 and TRBJ1-5, with no clear D. There are 14 residues in the CDR3. Germline V gives CDR1 MNHEY, CDR2 SVGAGI. The V gene lost 4 bases and the J gene lost 4 bases, with 11 bases spanning the gap. The CDR3, as DNA: TGTGCCAGCAGTTCTGGGTTCCCGAATCAGCCCCAGCATTTT. It yields the protein CASSSGFPNQPQHF.

The chain is built from TRBV7-3 and TRBJ2-2; no clear D gene. Between the trimmed V and J ends, which lost 0 bases and 4 bases, there was a span of 6 bases. Germline-derived CDR1 and CDR2 are SGHTA and FQGTGA. The CDR3 length is 14 residues. This CDR3 is CASSLTGTTGELFF. The DNA for the CDR3 is TGTGCCAGCAGCTTAACGGGCACCACCGGGGAGCTGTTTTTT.

The chain carries TRBV29-1 and TRBJ2-6, with D maybe TRBD1 (6 bases). The CDR3 is made up of 13 amino acids. V shed 6 bases and J shed 2 bases, with 8 bases lying between them. Germline CDR1 and CDR2: SQVTM and ANQGSEA. The CDR3 sequence: CSVQGTGANVLTF. CDR3 sequence (DNA): TGCAGCGTCCAGGGGACTGGGGCCAACGTCCTGACTTTC. Full variable domain (outside the CDR3, taken from reference TRBV29-1 and TRBJ2-6): SAVISQKPSRDICQRGTSLTIQCQVDSQVTMMFWYRQQPGQSLTLIATANQGSEATYESGFVIDKFPISRPNLTFSTLTVSNMSPEDSSIYLCSVQGTGANVLTFGAGSRLTVL.

This sequence joins TRBV15 and TRBJ2-3, with 9 bases aligning to TRBD1. The J segment lost 0 bases and the V segment lost 0 bases, leaving 16 bases of the junction unmatched. The germline CDR1 and CDR2 sequences are LNHNV and YYDKDF (reference sequence). This CDR3 comprises 21 residues. CDR3 nucleotide sequence: TGTGCCACCAGCAGAGATCGGGGACAGGGAATTTTTTTACCTAGCACAGATACGCAGTATTTT. Protein sequence: CATSRDRGQGIFLPSTDTQYF.

This clone occurred a few times. J is TRBJ1-4 and V is TRBV4-1; D ambiguous. CDR1 and CDR2 from the germline V gene are MGHRA and YSYEKL. This CDR3 contains 15 residues. Trimming stripped 3 bases from V and 1 base from J, with 9 bases between. The CDR3: CASSQRILTNEKLFF. The CDR3 bases are TGCGCCAGCAGCCAGCGGATACTAACTAATGAAAAACTGTTTTTT.

The chain employs TRBV5-5 and TRBJ2-5; 14 bases are a match to TRBD2. CDR1 is SGHKS and CDR2 is YYEKEE in the germline V gene (reference sequence). With V trimmed by 3 bases and J by 1 base, 2 bases remained unmatched. The CDR3 runs 16 residues. DNA for the CDR3: TGTGCCAGCAGCTCCGGGACTAGCGGGGGCCAAGAGACCCAGTACTTC. Translation: CASSSGTSGGQETQYF.

The J gene is TRBJ1-3, the V gene TRBV6-2 or TRBV6-3; D is uncertain. The germline gives CDR1 MNHEY, CDR2 SVGEGT. V lost 4 bases to trimming and J lost 0 bases, with 7 bases between them. The CDR3 has 14 amino acids. The DNA of the CDR3 is TGTGCCAGCAGTTCGGCGGTCTCTGGAAACACCATATATTTT. Its protein is CASSSAVSGNTIYF.

The chain uses TRBV19 and TRBJ2-3, with D uncertain. V dropped 3 bases and J dropped 0 bases, with 10 bases sitting between them. This CDR3 is built from 15 residues. CDR1 is LNHDA and CDR2 is SQIVND in the germline V gene (reference sequence). CDR3 protein: CASSMGGTSTDTQYF. CDR3 nucleotides: TGTGCCAGTAGTATGGGCGGTACTAGCACAGATACGCAGTATTTT.

This sequence joins TRBV4-3 and TRBJ1-6, with D unresolved. Germline CDR1 and CDR2: LGHNA and YSLEER. The length of the CDR3 is 14 residues. The V end lost 2 bases, the J end lost 10 bases, and 12 bases lay between the germline ends. The CDR3 DNA reads TGCGCCAGCAGCCAAAAAGGACTTTTCTCACCCCTCCACTTT. It yields the protein CASSQKGLFSPLHF.

The chain combines TRBV19 with TRBJ1-1; 7 nucleotides agree with TRBD1. The CDR3 is 14 residues long. V gave up 5 bases and J gave up 4 bases; unmatched junction bases: 7. CDR1 is LNHDA and CDR2 is SQIVND in the germline V gene (reference sequence). The CDR3 DNA is TGTGCCAGTAGTTGGACAGGAGACCCCACTGAAGCTTTCTTT. It translates to CASSWTGDPTEAFF.

DNA for the CDR3: TGTGCCAGCAGCGTTGATGGACTTAACGGCCATGAGCAGTTCTTC. This codes for CASSVDGLNGHEQFF. The genes are TRBV5-4 and TRBJ2-1, with D tentatively TRBD2 (5 bases). Germline V gives CDR1 SGHNT, CDR2 YYREEE (reference sequence). Trimming pared 4 bases from V and 8 bases from J, leaving 19 bases between. CDR3 length equals 15 residues. Complete variable domain (other parts from reference TRBV5-4 and TRBJ2-1): ETGVTQSPTHLIKTRGQQVTLRCSSQSGHNTVSWYQQALGQGPQFIFQYYREEENGRGNFPPRFSGLQFPNYSSELNVNALELDDSALYLCASSVDGLNGHEQFFGPGTRLTVL.